This TCR beta chain comes out of a study of blood T cell repertoires in COVID-19. Study-wide background: In each case, the material was cDNA or gDNA derived from T cells, B-cell-depleted T cells, or PBMCs.

Participants were placed into cohorts based on the clinical history they reported. This clone was detected a few times. Germline lookup yields CDR1 LGHNA and CDR2 YNFKEQ. The CDR3 sequence is 18 residues long. V lost 4 bases and J lost 5; bases outside the gene matches: 13. Produced via immunoSEQ multiplex PCR; TCRdb's table is partial and in-frame only. The repertoire has some 180,000 clones, roughly 80% of them found once; the top ten carry less than 5.5%. This receptor was taken from a woman aged 60-70 years with acute COVID-19. The rearrangement joins TRBV4-2 to TRBJ1-4, with 10 bases that match TRBD1. Sequenced input: PBMCs or T cells enriched from blood (not recorded which). CDR3 nucleotide sequence: TGTGCCAGCAGCCGGATAGGGACAGGGGCGGTACTAAATGAAAAACTGTTTTTT. This translates into CASSRIGTGAVLNEKLFF.